A single sample gave rise to the 13 T cell receptor beta chains below, sequenced in a study of cytomegalovirus exposure and HLA in healthy donors. PCR employed 60 Vbeta and 13 Jbeta primers. Clones were sequenced by immunoSEQ multiplex PCR, and TCRdb holds only the in-frame ones, with some missing. The sample lists approximately 150,000 clones, about 77% seen once, with 2% to 3% in the top ten. Sequencing input: PBMCs. The source is a woman in her thirties or forties in good health and CMV-seropositive.

This sequence joins TRBV6-1 and TRBJ2-1; TRBD2 matches at 12 bases. This CDR3 comprises 15 residues. Germline lookup yields CDR1 MNHNS and CDR2 SASEGT. V was clipped by 5 bases and J by 10 bases; unmatched bases: 9. The CDR3 sequence: CASSPRTSGAGEQFF. The CDR3 nucleotides read TGTGCCAGCAGTCCAAGGACTAGCGGGGCAGGAGAGCAGTTCTTC.

V is TRBV6-6 and J is TRBJ2-7, with 11 bases lining up with TRBD1. Germline CDR1 and CDR2: MNHNY and SVGAGI (reference sequence). J was trimmed by 6 bases and V by 4 bases; bases with no gene match: 8. This CDR3 region has 15 residues. This chain's CDR3 is CASSSGQGASGEQYF. The DNA of the CDR3 is TGTGCCAGCAGTTCCGGACAGGGGGCCTCCGGCGAGCAGTACTTC.

The chain combines TRBV10-1 with TRBJ1-2; no firm D call. The germline CDR1 and CDR2 sequences are WNHNN and SYGVQD (reference sequence). This CDR3 has 13 residues. V lost 6 bases and J lost 7, with 15 bases in between. DNA of the CDR3: TGCGCCAGCAGCGGGCGGGAATACGGTGGCTACACCTTC. Its translation is CASSGREYGGYTF.

V is TRBV18 and J is TRBJ2-5; 9 positions match TRBD1. The J call may be mistaken, given a closer DNA end match to TRBJ2-7. The CDR3 runs 16 residues. Germline loops: CDR1 KGHSH, CDR2 LQKENI. This chain's CDR3 is CASSPRQGEGSHEQYF. For the CDR3, the DNA is TGTGCCAGCTCACCCCGACAGGGGGAGGGGTCGCACGAGCAGTACTTC.

The chain employs TRBV19 and TRBJ1-1, with D tentatively TRBD1 (5 bases). The CDR3 consists of 15 residues. The V and J ends lost 6 bases and 11 bases respectively, with 25 bases between them. The germline V gene has CDR1 LNHDA and CDR2 SQIVND (reference sequence). The CDR3 DNA reads TGTGCCAGTAGACCACAGGTGACCGGTGAAATCTGGGCTTTCTTT. Its protein product is CASRPQVTGEIWAFF.

The rearrangement links TRBV7-9 to TRBJ2-1, with 9 bases aligning to TRBD2. Germline-derived CDR1 and CDR2 are SEHNR and FQNEAQ (reference sequence). CDR3 length: 15 residues. V gave up 2 bases and J gave up 8 bases; unmatched junction bases: 7. The DNA of the CDR3 is TGTGCCAGCAGCTTAAAAGCGGGGGGAGACTATGAGCAGTTCTTC. Its protein is CASSLKAGGDYEQFF.

In its sample, this clone was seen once. The gene calls are TRBV4-3 and TRBJ2-1; 8 bases are shared with TRBD2. The germline V gene has CDR1 LGHNA and CDR2 YSLEER. CDR3 length: 17 amino acids. The J segment lost 5 bases and the V segment lost 0 bases, leaving 9 bases of the junction unmatched. The CDR3 coding sequence is TGCGCCAGCAGCCAAGAGGATCGGGGGGGGCAGCACAATGAGCAGTTCTTC. Translating it yields CASSQEDRGGQHNEQFF.

This clone came up a few times. This sequence joins TRBV10-3 and TRBJ2-7, with D possibly TRBD1 on 5 matching bases. Germline assignment: CDR1 ENHRY and CDR2 SYGVKD. The V and J ends lost 10 bases and 0 bases respectively, with 19 bases between them. The CDR3 sequence is 15 residues long. The CDR3 reads CASSEQVGSSYEQYF. CDR3 in DNA: TGTGCCAGCAGCGAACAGGTGGGAAGCTCCTACGAGCAGTACTTC.

The chain joins TRBV28 to TRBJ2-3, with D perhaps matching TRBD1 (6 bases). The CDR3 runs 17 residues. V shed 1 base and J shed 1 base, with 15 bases lying between them. Germline V gene sequence: CDR1 MDHEN, CDR2 SYDVKM. CDR3 sequence reads: CASSLFTGITGTDTQYF. CDR3 in DNA: TGTGCCAGCAGTTTATTCACAGGGATTACTGGCACAGATACGCAGTATTTT.

The gene calls are TRBV6-1 and TRBJ1-2, with D uncertain. Between the trimmed V and J ends, which lost 4 bases and 3 bases, there was a span of 6 bases. This CDR3 is built from 12 residues. Germline loops: CDR1 MNHNS, CDR2 SASEGT. The DNA for the CDR3 is TGTGCCAGCAGTGCCCTTGACTATGGCTACACCTTC. Its translation is CASSALDYGYTF.

The chain combines TRBV7-9 with TRBJ2-5; TRBD2 aligns across 10 bases. This CDR3 has 15 amino acids. Germline trimming cut 5 bases from V and 2 bases from J; bases unmatched to any gene: 5. Germline-derived CDR1 and CDR2 are SEHNR and FQNEAQ (reference sequence). CDR3 coding DNA: TGTGCCAGCAGCACCGGGACTAGCGATCAAGAGACCCAGTACTTC. As protein: CASSTGTSDQETQYF.

V usage is TRBV19 and J usage is TRBJ1-3; possible D gene TRBD1, 5 bases. Germline assignment: CDR1 LNHDA and CDR2 SQIVND (reference sequence). The CDR3 extends over 18 amino acids. Trimming cost V 3 bases and J 1 base, with 19 bases left between them. CDR3 nucleotide sequence: TGTGCCAGTAGTATTCATCAGGGTACGCTCTCATCTGGAAACACCATATATTTT. It yields the protein CASSIHQGTLSSGNTIYF.

This clone was counted a few times. The genes are TRBV4-3 and TRBJ1-2; tentative D call: TRBD1 (5 bases). CDR1 and CDR2 (germline): LGHNA, YSLEER. V was pared by 0 bases and J by 0 bases, with 11 bases between. The CDR3 has 16 residues. CDR3 loop: CASSQEALTANYGYTF. The DNA of the CDR3 is TGCGCCAGCAGCCAAGAAGCTCTGACAGCTAACTATGGCTACACCTTC.